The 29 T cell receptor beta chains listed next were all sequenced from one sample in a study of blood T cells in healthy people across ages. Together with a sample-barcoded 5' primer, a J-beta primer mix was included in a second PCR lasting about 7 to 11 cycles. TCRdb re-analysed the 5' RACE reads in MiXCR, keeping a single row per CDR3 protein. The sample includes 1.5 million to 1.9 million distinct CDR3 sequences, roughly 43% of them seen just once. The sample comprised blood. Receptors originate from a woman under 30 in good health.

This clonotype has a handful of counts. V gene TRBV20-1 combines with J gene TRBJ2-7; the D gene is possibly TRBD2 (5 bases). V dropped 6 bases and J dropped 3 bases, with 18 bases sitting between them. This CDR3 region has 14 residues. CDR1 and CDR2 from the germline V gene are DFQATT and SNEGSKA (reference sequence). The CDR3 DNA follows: TGCAGTGCGACGACCGGGATCCATTACTACGAGCAGTACTTC. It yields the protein CSATTGIHYYEQYF.

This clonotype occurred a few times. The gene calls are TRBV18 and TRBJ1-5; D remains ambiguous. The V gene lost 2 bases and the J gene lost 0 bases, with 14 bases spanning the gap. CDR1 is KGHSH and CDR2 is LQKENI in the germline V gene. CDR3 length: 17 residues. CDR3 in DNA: TGTGCCAGCTCACCAAATATCGGAGACAATAGCAATCAGCCCCAGCATTTT. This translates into CASSPNIGDNSNQPQHF.

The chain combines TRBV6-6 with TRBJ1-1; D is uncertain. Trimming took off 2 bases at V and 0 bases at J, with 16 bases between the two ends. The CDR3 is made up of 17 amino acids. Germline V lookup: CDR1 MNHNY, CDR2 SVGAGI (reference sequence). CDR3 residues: CASSYAGTWVMNTEAFF. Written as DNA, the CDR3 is TGTGCCAGCAGTTACGCCGGTACATGGGTAATGAACACTGAAGCTTTCTTT.

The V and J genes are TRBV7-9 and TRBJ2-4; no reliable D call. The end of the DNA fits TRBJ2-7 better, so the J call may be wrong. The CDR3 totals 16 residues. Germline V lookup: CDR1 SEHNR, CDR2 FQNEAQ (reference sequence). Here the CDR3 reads CASSFVPLGAAYEQYF. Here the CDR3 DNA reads TGTGCCAGCAGCTTCGTACCCTTAGGAGCCGCGTACGAGCAGTACTTC.

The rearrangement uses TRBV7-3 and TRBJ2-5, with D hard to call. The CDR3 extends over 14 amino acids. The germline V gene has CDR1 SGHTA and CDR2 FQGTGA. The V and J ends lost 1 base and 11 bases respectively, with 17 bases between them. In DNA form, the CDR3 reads TGTGCCAGCAGCTTAAAGGTTTGCAGGATTGAGCAGTACTTC. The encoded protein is CASSLKVCRIEQYF.

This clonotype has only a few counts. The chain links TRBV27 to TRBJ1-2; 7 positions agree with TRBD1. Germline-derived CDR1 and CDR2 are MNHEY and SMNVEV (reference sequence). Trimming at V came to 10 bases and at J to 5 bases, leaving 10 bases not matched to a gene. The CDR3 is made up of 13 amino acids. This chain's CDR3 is CATMDRMSYGYTF. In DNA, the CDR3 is TGTGCCACCATGGACAGGATGAGTTATGGCTACACCTTC.

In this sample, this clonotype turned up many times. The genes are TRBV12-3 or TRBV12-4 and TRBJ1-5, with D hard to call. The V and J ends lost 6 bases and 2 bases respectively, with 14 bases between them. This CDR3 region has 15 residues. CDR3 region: CASRYSQERNQPQHF. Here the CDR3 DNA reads TGTGCCAGCAGGTACAGCCAGGAACGCAATCAGCCCCAGCATTTT.

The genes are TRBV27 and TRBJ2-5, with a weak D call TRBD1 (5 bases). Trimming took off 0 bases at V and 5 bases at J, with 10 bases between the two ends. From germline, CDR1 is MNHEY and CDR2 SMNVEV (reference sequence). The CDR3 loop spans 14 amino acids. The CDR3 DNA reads TGTGCCAGCAGTTTATCGTCCAGGGTCGAGACCCAGTACTTC. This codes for CASSLSSRVETQYF.

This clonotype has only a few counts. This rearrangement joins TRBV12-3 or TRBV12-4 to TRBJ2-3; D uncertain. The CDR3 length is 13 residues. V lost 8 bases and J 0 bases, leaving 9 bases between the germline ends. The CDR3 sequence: CASGWFSTDTQYF. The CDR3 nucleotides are TGTGCCAGCGGTTGGTTTAGCACAGATACGCAGTATTTT.

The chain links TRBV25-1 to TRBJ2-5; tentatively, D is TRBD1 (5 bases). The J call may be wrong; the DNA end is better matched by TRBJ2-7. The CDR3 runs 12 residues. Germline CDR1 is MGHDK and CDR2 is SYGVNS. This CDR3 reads CASMAGYDEQYF. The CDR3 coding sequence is TGTGCCAGCATGGCAGGGTATGACGAGCAGTACTTC.

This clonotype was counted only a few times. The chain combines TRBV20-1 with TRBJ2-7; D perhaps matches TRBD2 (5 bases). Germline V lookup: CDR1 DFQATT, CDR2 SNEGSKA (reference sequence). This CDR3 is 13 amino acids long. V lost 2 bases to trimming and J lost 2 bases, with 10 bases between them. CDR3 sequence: CSARRTSTYEQYF. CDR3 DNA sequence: TGCAGTGCTAGAAGGACTTCTACCTACGAGCAGTACTTC.

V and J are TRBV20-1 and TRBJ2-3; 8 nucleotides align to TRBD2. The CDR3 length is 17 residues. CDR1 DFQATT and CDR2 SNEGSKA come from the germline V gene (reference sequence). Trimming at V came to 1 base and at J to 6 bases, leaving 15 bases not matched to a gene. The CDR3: CSARARGGGGFSDTQYF. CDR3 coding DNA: TGCAGTGCTAGAGCCCGCGGGGGCGGGGGGTTTTCTGATACGCAGTATTTT.

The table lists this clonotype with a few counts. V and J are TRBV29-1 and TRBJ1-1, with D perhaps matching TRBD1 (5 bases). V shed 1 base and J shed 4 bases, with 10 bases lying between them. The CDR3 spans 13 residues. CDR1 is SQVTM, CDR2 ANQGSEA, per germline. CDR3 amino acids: CSVEARGGTEAFF. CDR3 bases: TGCAGCGTTGAAGCTCGGGGGGGCACTGAAGCTTTCTTT.

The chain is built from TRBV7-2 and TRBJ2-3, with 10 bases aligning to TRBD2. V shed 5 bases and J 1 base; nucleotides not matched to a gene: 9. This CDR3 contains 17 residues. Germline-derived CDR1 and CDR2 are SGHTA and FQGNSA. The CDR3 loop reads CASSPTSSGGGTDTQYF. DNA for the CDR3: TGTGCCAGCAGCCCTACTTCTAGCGGGGGTGGCACAGATACGCAGTATTTT.

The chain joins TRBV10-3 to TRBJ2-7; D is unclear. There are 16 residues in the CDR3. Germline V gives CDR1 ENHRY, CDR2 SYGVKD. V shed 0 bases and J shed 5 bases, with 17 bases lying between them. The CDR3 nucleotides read TGTGCCATCAGTGAGTCCCCGACCCTACGAAACCACGAGCAGTACTTC. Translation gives CAISESPTLRNHEQYF.

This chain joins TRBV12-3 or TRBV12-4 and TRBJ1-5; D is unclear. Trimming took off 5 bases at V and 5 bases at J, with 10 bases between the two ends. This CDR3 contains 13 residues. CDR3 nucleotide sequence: TGTGCCAGCAGTGCCTCCTCGGATCAGCCCCAGCATTTT. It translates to CASSASSDQPQHF.

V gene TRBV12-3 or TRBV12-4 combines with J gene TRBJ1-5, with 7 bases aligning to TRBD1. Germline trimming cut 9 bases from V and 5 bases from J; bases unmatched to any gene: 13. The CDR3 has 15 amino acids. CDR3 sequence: CASRQGGRNHQPQHF. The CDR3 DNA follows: TGTGCCAGTCGTCAGGGGGGCAGGAACCATCAGCCCCAGCATTTT.

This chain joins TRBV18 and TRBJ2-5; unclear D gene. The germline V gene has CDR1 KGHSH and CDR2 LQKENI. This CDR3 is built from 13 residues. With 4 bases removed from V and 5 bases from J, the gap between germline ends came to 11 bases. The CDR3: CASSLLGRETQYF. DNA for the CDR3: TGTGCCAGCTCACTCTTGGGCCGGGAGACCCAGTACTTC.

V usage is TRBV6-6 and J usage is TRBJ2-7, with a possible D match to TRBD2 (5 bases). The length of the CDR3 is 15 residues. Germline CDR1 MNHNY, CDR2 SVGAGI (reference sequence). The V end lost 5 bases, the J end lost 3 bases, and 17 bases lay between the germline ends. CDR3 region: CASSGLDRGYYEQYF. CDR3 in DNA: TGTGCCAGCAGTGGACTGGACCGGGGTTACTACGAGCAGTACTTC.

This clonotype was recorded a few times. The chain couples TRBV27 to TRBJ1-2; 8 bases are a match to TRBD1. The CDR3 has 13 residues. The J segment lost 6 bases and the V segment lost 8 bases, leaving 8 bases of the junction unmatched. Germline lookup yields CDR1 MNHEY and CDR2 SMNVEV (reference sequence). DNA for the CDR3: TGTGCCAGCGGCTGGACAGGGCGACATGGCTACACCTTC. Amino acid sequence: CASGWTGRHGYTF.

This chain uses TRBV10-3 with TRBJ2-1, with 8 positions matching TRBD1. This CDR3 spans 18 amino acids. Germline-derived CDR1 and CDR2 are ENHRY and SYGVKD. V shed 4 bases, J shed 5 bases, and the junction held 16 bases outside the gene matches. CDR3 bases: TGTGCCATCAGTGGACGAGACAGGGGCACAGACCCTCACAATGAGCAGTTCTTC. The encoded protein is CAISGRDRGTDPHNEQFF.

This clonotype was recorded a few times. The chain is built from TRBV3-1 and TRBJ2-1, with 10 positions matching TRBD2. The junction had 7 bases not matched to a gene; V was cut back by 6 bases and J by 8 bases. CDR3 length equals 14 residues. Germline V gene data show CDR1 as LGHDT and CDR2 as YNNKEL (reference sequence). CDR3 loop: CASRGTSGEYEQFF. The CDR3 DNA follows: TGTGCCAGCAGGGGAACTAGCGGGGAATATGAGCAGTTCTTC.

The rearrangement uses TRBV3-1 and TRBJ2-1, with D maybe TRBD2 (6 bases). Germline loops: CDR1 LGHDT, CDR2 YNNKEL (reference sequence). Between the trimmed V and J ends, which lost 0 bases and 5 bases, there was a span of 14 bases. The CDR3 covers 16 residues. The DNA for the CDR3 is TGTGCCAGCAGCCAAGAAGTTCTAGCGACCCACAATGAGCAGTTCTTC. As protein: CASSQEVLATHNEQFF.

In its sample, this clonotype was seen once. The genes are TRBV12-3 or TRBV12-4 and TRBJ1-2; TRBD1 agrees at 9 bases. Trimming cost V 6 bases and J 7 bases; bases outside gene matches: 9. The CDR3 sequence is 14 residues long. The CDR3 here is CASSPRDRASGYTF. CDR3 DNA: TGTGCCAGCAGCCCCCGGGACAGGGCCTCTGGCTACACCTTC.

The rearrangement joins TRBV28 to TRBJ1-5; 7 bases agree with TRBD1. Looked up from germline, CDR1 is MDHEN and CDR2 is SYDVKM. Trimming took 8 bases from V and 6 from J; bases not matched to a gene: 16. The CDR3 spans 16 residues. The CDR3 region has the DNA TGTGCCAGCCGAGGGGTTGGACAGGCCGGGGTTCAGCCCCAGCATTTT. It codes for CASRGVGQAGVQPQHF. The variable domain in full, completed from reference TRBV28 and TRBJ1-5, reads DVKVTQSSRYLVKRTGEKVFLECVQDMDHENMFWYRQDPGLGLRLIYFSYDVKMKEKGDIPEGYSVSREKKERFSLILESASTNQTSMYLCASRGVGQAGVQPQHFGDGTRLSIL.

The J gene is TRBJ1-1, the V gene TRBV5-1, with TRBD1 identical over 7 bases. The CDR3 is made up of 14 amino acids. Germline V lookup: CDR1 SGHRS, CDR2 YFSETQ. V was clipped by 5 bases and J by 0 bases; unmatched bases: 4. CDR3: CASRGDSMNTEAFF. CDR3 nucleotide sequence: TGCGCCAGCAGGGGGGACAGCATGAACACTGAAGCTTTCTTT.

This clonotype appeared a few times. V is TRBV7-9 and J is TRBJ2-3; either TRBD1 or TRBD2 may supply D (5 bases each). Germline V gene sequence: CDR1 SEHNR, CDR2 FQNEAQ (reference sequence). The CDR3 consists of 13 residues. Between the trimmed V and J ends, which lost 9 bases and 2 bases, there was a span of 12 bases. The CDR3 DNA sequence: TGTGCCAGTCGGGGCCTGCCCACAGATACGCAGTATTTT. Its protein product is CASRGLPTDTQYF. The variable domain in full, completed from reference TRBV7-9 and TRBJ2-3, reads DTGVSQNPRHKITKRGQNVTFRCDPISEHNRLYWYRQTLGQGPEFLTYFQNEAQLEKSRLLSDRFSAERPKGSFSTLEIQRTEQGDSAMYLCASRGLPTDTQYFGPGTRLTVL.

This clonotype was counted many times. The CDR3 DNA sequence: TGTGCCAGCAGCTTAGGCAGACAGGGGGTCAAACTGTACGAGCAGTACTTC. Encoded protein: CASSLGRQGVKLYEQYF. The V and J genes are TRBV11-2 and TRBJ2-7; 9 bases are shared with TRBD1. The CDR3 consists of 17 residues. Trimming removed 1 base from V and 4 bases from J; junction bases left unmatched: 11. Looked up from germline, CDR1 is SGHAT and CDR2 is FQNNGV.

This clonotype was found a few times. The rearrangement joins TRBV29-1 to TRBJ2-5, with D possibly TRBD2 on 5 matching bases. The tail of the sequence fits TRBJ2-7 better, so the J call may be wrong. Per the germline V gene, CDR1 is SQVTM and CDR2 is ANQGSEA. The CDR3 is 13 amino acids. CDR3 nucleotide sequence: TGCAGCGTTGAAGGAGGGAGAGTCGACGAGCAGTACTTC. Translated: CSVEGGRVDEQYF.